A single sample gave rise to the 10 T cell receptor beta chains below, sequenced in a study of cytomegalovirus exposure and HLA in healthy donors. The PCR made use of 60 Vbeta and 13 Jbeta primers. Sequenced by immunoSEQ multiplex PCR; TCRdb stores in-frame clones only, minus some. The sample carries about 160,000 clones, around 81% recorded once. The sequencing sample was made of PBMCs. All receptors come from a woman aged 45-65 years in good health and CMV-seronegative.

The genes are TRBV5-1 and TRBJ1-4; D remains unclear. Trimming pared 7 bases from V and 8 bases from J, leaving 21 bases between. This CDR3 is built from 15 residues. Per the germline V gene, CDR1 is SGHRS and CDR2 is YFSETQ. CDR3 loop: CASRGGSHAGEKLFF. The CDR3 DNA reads TGCGCCAGCCGAGGAGGGTCCCACGCCGGGGAAAAACTGTTTTTT.

In nucleotides, the CDR3 is TGTGCCACCAGCAGAGATCGGGTAGCGGGAGTTATGGAGACCCAGTACTTC. Protein: CATSRDRVAGVMETQYF. The chain is built from TRBV15 and TRBJ2-5; 9 bases are shared with TRBD2. The germline V gene has CDR1 LNHNV and CDR2 YYDKDF (reference sequence). The CDR3 runs to 17 residues. V dropped 0 bases and J dropped 5; count of bases not matched to a gene: 10. The variable domain in full, completed from reference TRBV15 and TRBJ2-5, reads DAMVIQNPRYQVTQFGKPVTLSCSQTLNHNVMYWYQQKSSQAPKLLFHYYDKDFNNEADTPDNFQSRRPNTSFCFLDIRSPGLGDTAMYLCATSRDRVAGVMETQYFGPGTRLLVL.

The rearrangement links TRBV5-1 to TRBJ1-5, with 7 nucleotides matching TRBD1. Germline V gene lookup returns CDR1 SGHRS and CDR2 YFSETQ. The CDR3 is made up of 16 amino acids. V lost 1 base and J lost 6; bases outside the gene matches: 10. CDR3 loop: CASSLMNRGCCQPQHF. CDR3 bases: TGCGCCAGCAGCTTGATGAACAGGGGTTGTTGTCAGCCCCAGCATTTT.

This clone was observed a few times. The chain employs TRBV18 and TRBJ2-7, with D possibly TRBD1 on 5 matching bases. Looked up from germline, CDR1 is KGHSH and CDR2 is LQKENI. V dropped 6 bases and J dropped 3 bases, with 18 bases sitting between them. This CDR3 comprises 15 residues. The CDR3 nucleotides are TGTGCCAGCTCCCAGGGTTCAAGTCTCTACTACGAGCAGTACTTC. Translating it yields CASSQGSSLYYEQYF.

The chain couples TRBV6-5 to TRBJ1-5, with 7 bases identical to TRBD1. This CDR3 spans 14 amino acids. The V segment lost 6 bases and the J segment 5 bases; nucleotides outside the gene matches: 7. Germline V lookup: CDR1 MNHEY, CDR2 SVGAGI. The CDR3 sequence: CASRTRQGYQPQHF. DNA of the CDR3: TGTGCCAGCAGGACCCGACAGGGATATCAGCCCCAGCATTTT.

V gene TRBV10-3 combines with J gene TRBJ2-1, with 12 bases that match TRBD1. The CDR3 is 12 amino acids. J lost 16 bases, V lost 3 bases, and 4 bases had no gene match. The germline gives CDR1 ENHRY, CDR2 SYGVKD. The CDR3 DNA is TGTGCCATCAGTGACTCCGGGACAGGGGGCTTCTTC. It codes for CAISDSGTGGFF.

The chain is built from TRBV7-2 and TRBJ1-4; 7 positions agree with TRBD1. The CDR3 covers 14 residues. Germline-derived CDR1 and CDR2 are SGHTA and FQGNSA. The trim removed 1 base at V and 10 bases at J, leaving 6 bases unmatched. CDR3 nucleotide sequence: TGTGCCAGCAGCTTAGTTTCCCCAGGGGGAAAACTGTTTTTT. Encoded protein: CASSLVSPGGKLFF. The full variable domain, in which reference TRBV7-2 and TRBJ1-4 provide the parts outside the CDR3, is GAGVSQSPSNKVTEKGKDVELRCDPISGHTALYWYRQSLGQGLEFLIYFQGNSAPDKSGLPSDRFSAERTGGSVSTLTIQRTQQEDSAVYLCASSLVSPGGKLFFGSGTQLSVL.

The chain carries TRBV5-1 and TRBJ1-3, with 10 bases aligning to TRBD1. The germline V gene encodes CDR1 SGHRS and CDR2 YFSETQ. V lost 3 bases and J lost 1; bases outside the gene matches: 4. This CDR3 contains 16 residues. CDR3 bases: TGCGCCAGCAGCTCCGGGACAGGGGCATCTGGAAACACCATATATTTT. Translated, it gives CASSSGTGASGNTIYF.

V is TRBV7-3 and J is TRBJ1-1; 7 nucleotides match TRBD1. Germline assignment: CDR1 SGHTA and CDR2 FQGTGA. The CDR3 has 13 residues. The V segment lost 1 base and the J segment 4 bases; nucleotides outside the gene matches: 0. CDR3 nucleotides: TGTGCCAGCAGCTTAAACAGGGGCACTGAAGCTTTCTTT. This translates into CASSLNRGTEAFF. The entire variable domain, with the rest obtained from reference TRBV7-3 and TRBJ1-1, is as follows: GAGVSQTPSNKVTEKGKYVELRCDPISGHTALYWYRQSLGQGPEFLIYFQGTGAADDSGLPNDRFFAVRPEGSVSTLKIQRTERGDSAVYLCASSLNRGTEAFFGQGTRLTVV.

This sequence joins TRBV27 and TRBJ2-5; D uncertain. Deletions cut 0 bases from V and 1 base from J, with 15 bases between. CDR1 is MNHEY and CDR2 is SMNVEV in the germline V gene (reference sequence). This CDR3 contains 17 residues. In DNA form, the CDR3 reads TGTGCCAGCAGTTTATCGAATACGAGACACGTCCAAGAGACCCAGTACTTC. It specifies CASSLSNTRHVQETQYF.